One and the same sample provided the 17 T cell receptor beta chains below, sequenced in a study of TIL therapy for anti-PD-1-resistant metastatic lung cancer. This sample's time point: pre-treatment sample, taken before nivolumab and TIL therapy. This was the immunoSEQ v3 assay. This table comes from immunoSEQ multiplex PCR, and its TCRdb copy is limited to in-frame clones, with some not included. Among under 65,000 clones listed, approximately 80% were seen once. This sample comprised blood, obtained at baseline. The receptors were sampled from a person aged 30 to 80 with non-small cell lung cancer.

The V gene is TRBV7-2, the J gene TRBJ2-7; 9 bases agree with TRBD2. CDR1 and CDR2 from the germline V gene are SGHTA and FQGNSA. CDR3 length: 15 amino acids. J was trimmed by 3 bases and V by 3 bases; bases with no gene match: 6. The CDR3 loop reads CASSFGAGGIYEQYF. The DNA for the CDR3 is TGTGCCAGCAGCTTTGGAGCGGGGGGTATCTACGAGCAGTACTTC.

Only one count was recorded for this clone. The chain recombines TRBV5-1 with TRBJ2-7; weak D call: TRBD1 (6 bases). The CDR3 runs to 14 residues. Germline V lookup: CDR1 SGHRS, CDR2 YFSETQ. V lost 4 bases, J lost 6 bases, and 17 bases lay in between. CDR3 residues: CASSVATGSGEQYF. Here the CDR3 DNA reads TGCGCCAGCAGCGTAGCCACAGGGAGCGGCGAGCAGTACTTC.

The chain couples TRBV7-9 to TRBJ1-6; tentative D call: TRBD1 (6 bases). The CDR3 covers 15 residues. V dropped 3 bases and J dropped 3 bases, with 9 bases sitting between them. Germline lookup yields CDR1 SEHNR and CDR2 FQNEAQ (reference sequence). This CDR3 reads CASSFGQIYNSPLHF. The DNA of the CDR3 is TGTGCCAGCAGCTTCGGACAGATCTATAATTCACCCCTCCACTTT.

J is TRBJ2-7 and V is TRBV6-2 or TRBV6-3; D is possibly TRBD1 or TRBD2 (5 bases each). This CDR3 contains 12 residues. CDR1 and CDR2 from the germline V gene are MNHEY and SVGEGT. V was pared by 2 bases and J by 6 bases, with 8 bases between. CDR3 sequence: CASSYDSGEQYF. CDR3 nucleotide sequence: TGTGCCAGCAGTTACGACAGCGGCGAGCAGTACTTC.

A single count supports this clone. The V gene is TRBV28, the J gene TRBJ2-7, with D perhaps TRBD1 or TRBD2 (5 bases each). The germline gives CDR1 MDHEN, CDR2 SYDVKM. V dropped 5 bases and J dropped 5 bases, with 19 bases sitting between them. This CDR3 contains 15 residues. In DNA form, the CDR3 reads TGTGCCAGCAGTACGCCCGGGACCGGAGGCAACGAGCAGTACTTC. This gives the protein CASSTPGTGGNEQYF. Together with reference TRBV28 and TRBJ2-7, the CDR3 gives the full variable domain: DVKVTQSSRYLVKRTGEKVFLECVQDMDHENMFWYRQDPGLGLRLIYFSYDVKMKEKGDIPEGYSVSREKKERFSLILESASTNQTSMYLCASSTPGTGGNEQYFGPGTRLTVT.

The chain combines TRBV2 with TRBJ2-7; TRBD1 aligns across 8 bases. The germline V gene has CDR1 SNHLY and CDR2 FYNNEI. The CDR3 covers 12 residues. The V gene end was trimmed by 5 bases and the J gene end by 7 bases; junction bases not matched to a gene: 4. CDR3 amino acids: CASSLRQGEQYF. CDR3 sequence (DNA): TGTGCCAGCAGTCTCCGACAGGGGGAGCAGTACTTC.

In this sample, this clone turned up once. This sequence joins TRBV14 and TRBJ1-1; D is ambiguous. This CDR3 is built from 13 residues. Germline CDR1 reads SGHDN; CDR2 reads FVKESK. Trimming shortened V by 1 base and J by 0 bases, and 3 bases separated the two germline ends. The CDR3 is CASSQAMNTEAFF. CDR3 coding DNA: TGTGCCAGCAGCCAAGCCATGAACACTGAAGCTTTCTTT.

This clone was seen just once. This rearrangement joins TRBV10-3 to TRBJ2-1; 10 bases are shared with TRBD2. Germline lookup yields CDR1 ENHRY and CDR2 SYGVKD. This CDR3 is 16 amino acids long. After removal of 6 bases from V and 1 base from J, the junction contained 6 bases not matched to a gene. CDR3: CAIRASGGESYNEQFF. The DNA for the CDR3 is TGTGCCATCAGGGCTAGCGGGGGTGAATCCTACAATGAGCAGTTCTTC.

This clone was observed a single time. The chain employs TRBV28 and TRBJ2-2; 11 positions match TRBD2. This CDR3 region has 18 residues. With V trimmed by 2 bases and J by 3 bases, 8 bases remained unmatched. Germline V lookup: CDR1 MDHEN, CDR2 SYDVKM. CDR3 nucleotides: TGTGCCAGCAGTTTAACCCCCGGGACTAGCGGTTACACCGGGGAGCTGTTTTTT. It translates to CASSLTPGTSGYTGELFF.

In its sample, this clone was seen a few times. The V and J genes are TRBV9 and TRBJ2-7; TRBD2 aligns across 8 bases. Germline CDR1 SGDLS, CDR2 YYNGEE. Trimming removed 4 bases from V and 1 base from J; junction bases left unmatched: 7. The CDR3 is made up of 15 amino acids. Written as DNA, the CDR3 is TGTGCCAGCAGCAACGGACTAGCCCCTTCCTACGAGCAGTACTTC. Translated, it gives CASSNGLAPSYEQYF.

The J gene is TRBJ1-6, the V gene TRBV7-2; D is perhaps TRBD1 (5 bases). CDR1 is SGHTA, CDR2 FQGNSA, per germline. This CDR3 spans 13 amino acids. With 5 bases removed from V and 10 bases from J, the gap between germline ends came to 12 bases. DNA of the CDR3: TGTGCCAGCAGCCAGGGACTAAGCTCACCCCTCCACTTT. Protein product: CASSQGLSSPLHF.

The chain's CDR3 is CASSYSTGSRQPQHF. In nucleotides, the CDR3 is TGTGCCAGCAGTTACTCGACCGGTAGCCGTCAGCCCCAGCATTTT. This chain uses TRBV6-5 with TRBJ1-5; D is unclear. From germline, CDR1 is MNHEY and CDR2 SVGAGI. With 0 bases removed from V and 6 bases from J, the gap between germline ends came to 12 bases. The CDR3 is 15 amino acids.

This chain uses TRBV27 with TRBJ1-1, with D possibly matching TRBD1 (5 bases). CDR3 length: 14 residues. CDR1 and CDR2 from the germline V gene are MNHEY and SMNVEV (reference sequence). V was cut by 5 bases and J by 5 bases, with 15 bases left in between. CDR3 residues: CASSPDYGATEAFF. CDR3 sequence (DNA): TGTGCCAGCAGTCCCGACTACGGGGCTACTGAAGCTTTCTTT.

The chain employs TRBV3-1 (or the pseudogene TRBV3-2) and TRBJ2-7; perhaps D is TRBD1 or TRBD2 (5 bases each). The CDR3 covers 18 residues. The V and J ends lost 3 bases and 6 bases respectively, with 27 bases between them. Germline assignment: CDR1 LGHDT and CDR2 YNNKEL (reference sequence). The CDR3 region is CASSHQGPLWTVLGEQYF. Written as DNA, the CDR3 is TGTGCCAGCAGCCATCAGGGCCCGTTATGGACTGTTCTCGGCGAGCAGTACTTC.

The chain joins TRBV4-3 to TRBJ1-4; D not certain. The germline V and J ends were trimmed by 1 base and 4 bases, with 7 bases remaining between them. Germline V lookup: CDR1 LGHNA, CDR2 YSLEER. The CDR3 consists of 14 residues. Here the CDR3 reads CASSQAGFNEKLFF. DNA of the CDR3: TGCGCCAGCAGCCAAGCGGGGTTTAATGAAAAACTGTTTTTT.

This clone was observed once. The chain employs TRBV7-2 and TRBJ1-3; a possible D gene is TRBD1 (5 bases). CDR1 and CDR2 (germline): SGHTA, FQGNSA. The V end lost 0 bases, the J end lost 0 bases, and 12 bases lay between the germline ends. The length of the CDR3 is 17 residues. In nucleotides, the CDR3 is TGTGCCAGCAGCTTAGCTTCGACAGTGAGCTCTGGAAACACCATATATTTT. Its translation: CASSLASTVSSGNTIYF.

V is TRBV11-2 and J is TRBJ2-1; the D is unclear. Germline V gives CDR1 SGHAT, CDR2 FQNNGV. Trimming stripped 1 base from V and 1 base from J, with 8 bases between. The CDR3 is made up of 15 amino acids. The CDR3 sequence: CASSLAGVSYNEQFF. In DNA, the CDR3 is TGTGCCAGCAGCTTAGCGGGTGTATCCTACAATGAGCAGTTCTTC.